The present TCR beta chain was sequenced within a study of Graves' ophthalmopathy and Graves' hyperthyroidism. Ophthalmopathic donors had moderate-to-severe activity, CAS ≥3 and NOSPECS ≥4, with disease that had lasted under 3 months. Other autoimmune diseases, uncontrolled infections, pregnancy or lactation excluded patients from enrollment. Sampling around 10 ml of fresh peripheral blood provided the PBMCs. J gave up 7 bases and V 6 bases, and 9 bases lay outside the gene matches. This CDR3 has 15 residues. The germline V gene encodes CDR1 SQVTM and CDR2 ANQGSEA. This clonotype was seen ten or more times. Scientists amplified the TCR beta CDR3 regions from RNA transcripts. In the first round, RT-PCR was carried out with HTBI primers, and a multiplex PCR formed the second round. TCRdb re-analysed the multiplex PCR reads in MiXCR, keeping a single row per CDR3 protein. Of 200,000 to 250,000 distinct CDR3 sequences in the sample, approximately 21% are singletons; the top ten hold under 55%.

The source material was peripheral blood. V and J are TRBV29-1 and TRBJ2-7; TRBD2 agrees at 16 bases. This clonotype was sampled from a woman between 50 and 59 years old with Graves' ophthalmopathy. DNA for the CDR3: TGCAGCGTATTGGGACTAGCGGGAGGGCCGGGAGAGCAGTACTTC. Residues: CSVLGLAGGPGEQYF.